Below are 17 T cell receptor beta chains sequenced from a single sample in a study of T cell changes during pregnancy in multiple sclerosis. Some clones are missing from TCRdb's copy, which holds only in-frame ones; the method was immunoSEQ multiplex PCR. Of about 46,000 clones in the sample, 80% to 95% were seen once. Source: CD8+ T cells from peripheral blood mononuclear cells, taken after pregnancy. These receptors came from a female donor with multiple sclerosis, enrolled in a pregnancy study.

V gene TRBV28 combines with J gene TRBJ2-5; D uncertain. Trimming stripped 5 bases from V and 11 bases from J, with 18 bases between. Per germline, CDR1 MDHEN and CDR2 SYDVKM. The CDR3 has 13 amino acids. The CDR3 reads CASSPPFTTEQYF. CDR3 coding DNA: TGTGCCAGCAGTCCCCCCTTCACTACGGAGCAGTACTTC.

This chain joins TRBV2 and TRBJ2-1; D is possibly TRBD1 (6 bases). Trimming pared 7 bases from V and 13 bases from J, leaving 26 bases between. In germline, CDR1 is SNHLY, CDR2 FYNNEI. This CDR3 comprises 15 residues. The CDR3 loop reads CASKEDSTGNGAQFF. CDR3 in DNA: TGTGCCAGCAAAGAGGACAGCACCGGAAATGGGGCCCAGTTCTTC.

This chain links TRBV28 with TRBJ2-7; no definite D call. The germline CDR1 and CDR2 sequences are MDHEN and SYDVKM. This CDR3 spans 14 amino acids. Trimming cost V 3 bases and J 6 bases, with 15 bases left between them. CDR3 protein: CASSFSPLHSEQYF. The DNA of the CDR3 is TGTGCCAGCAGTTTTTCCCCCCTACACAGCGAGCAGTACTTC.

The CDR3, as DNA: TGTGCCAGCAGCTTCTATAGCGGGAGCTCCTACGAGCAGTACTTC. It yields the protein CASSFYSGSSYEQYF. The chain is built from TRBV7-2 and TRBJ2-7; 9 bases are shared with TRBD2. The V gene's germline CDR1 is SGHTA and CDR2 FQGNSA. V lost 3 bases and J lost 0; bases outside the gene matches: 3. The CDR3 loop spans 15 amino acids.

The rearrangement uses TRBV28 and TRBJ1-4; D ambiguous. V shed 2 bases and J shed 6 bases, with 7 bases lying between them. CDR3 length: 13 amino acids. CDR1 MDHEN and CDR2 SYDVKM come from the germline V gene. The CDR3 bases are TGTGCCAGCAGTTTAGGCGGGGATGAAAAACTGTTTTTT. Translating it yields CASSLGGDEKLFF.

The chain links TRBV18 to TRBJ2-3, with D possibly matching TRBD1 (6 bases). CDR1 and CDR2 from the germline V gene are KGHSH and LQKENI. The CDR3 is 17 amino acids. Deletions cut 3 bases from V and 2 bases from J, with 18 bases between. CDR3 nucleotide sequence: TGTGCCAGCTCACCGGGAGTCAGAGGGGGTTACACAGATACGCAGTATTTT. Translated: CASSPGVRGGYTDTQYF.

V usage is TRBV7-9 and J usage is TRBJ2-3; 8 bases match TRBD2. Per germline, CDR1 SEHNR and CDR2 FQNEAQ (reference sequence). This CDR3 comprises 16 residues. With 5 bases clipped from V and 3 bases from J, the junction kept 10 bases outside the gene matches. CDR3 in amino acids: CASSNRIREGTDTQYF. In DNA, the CDR3 is TGTGCCAGCAGCAACAGAATCCGGGAGGGAACAGATACGCAGTATTTT.

This chain uses TRBV4-3 with TRBJ2-7; TRBD1 matches at 8 bases. Germline CDR1 is LGHNA and CDR2 is YSLEER. The ends lost 0 bases at V and 2 bases at J; junction bases unmatched: 12. There are 18 residues in the CDR3. The DNA for the CDR3 is TGCGCCAGCAGCCAAGAGGTAATTAGGACAGGGAGGACCTACGAGCAGTACTTC. It translates to CASSQEVIRTGRTYEQYF.

The rearrangement uses TRBV13 and TRBJ2-5; TRBD2 agrees at 14 bases. This CDR3 spans 17 amino acids. The trim removed 5 bases at V and 5 bases at J, leaving 10 bases unmatched. Germline lookup yields CDR1 PRHDT and CDR2 FYEKMQ (reference sequence). The CDR3, as DNA: TGTGCCAGCAGCCCGCGGACTAGCGGGGGGAGAGGGGAGACCCAGTACTTC. Translation gives CASSPRTSGGRGETQYF.

This clone was observed a handful of times. This rearrangement joins TRBV4-2 to TRBJ2-6; D is unclear. This CDR3 has 16 residues. V lost 0 bases, J lost 0 bases, and 6 bases lay in between. Germline-derived CDR1 and CDR2 are LGHNA and YNFKEQ. The DNA of the CDR3 is TGTGCCAGCAGCCAAGATGGCACCTCTGGGGCCAACGTCCTGACTTTC. It encodes CASSQDGTSGANVLTF.

This clone appeared a few times. The chain carries TRBV5-1 and TRBJ2-1; TRBD2 aligns across 12 bases. Per the germline V gene, CDR1 is SGHRS and CDR2 is YFSETQ. The CDR3 covers 15 residues. V was clipped by 3 bases and J by 6 bases; unmatched bases: 4. The CDR3 spells CASSSTSGSSNEQFF. DNA for the CDR3: TGCGCCAGCAGCTCGACTAGCGGGAGCAGCAATGAGCAGTTCTTC.

This chain connects TRBV11-2 to TRBJ2-1, with a possible D match to TRBD2 (5 bases). Germline CDR1 reads SGHAT; CDR2 reads FQNNGV. V lost 5 bases to trimming and J lost 5 bases, with 16 bases between them. This CDR3 has 15 amino acids. In nucleotides, the CDR3 is TGTGCCAGCAGCCCCCCGATAGCGACCAACAATGAGCAGTTCTTC. Protein: CASSPPIATNNEQFF.

This rearrangement joins TRBV4-3 to TRBJ2-3; maybe TRBD2 (5 bases). Germline CDR1 and CDR2: LGHNA and YSLEER. The CDR3 length is 20 residues. The germline V and J ends were trimmed by 0 bases and 4 bases, with 26 bases remaining between them. The CDR3 DNA sequence: TGCGCCAGCAGCCAAGAAGTAAGCGGCGACCGGGTCGTCGGGCCAGATACGCAGTATTTT. Its protein product is CASSQEVSGDRVVGPDTQYF.

The chain joins TRBV30 to TRBJ2-7; 7 nucleotides agree with TRBD1. The V and J ends lost 0 bases and 1 base, in that order; junction bases with no gene match: 0. Germline V gives CDR1 GTSNPN, CDR2 SVGIG (reference sequence). This CDR3 has 13 residues. The CDR3 nucleotides are TGTGCCTGGAGTGTGGGACAGTCCTACGAGCAGTACTTC. It specifies CAWSVGQSYEQYF.

This rearrangement joins TRBV9 to TRBJ2-3; a possible D gene is TRBD2 (5 bases). V lost 3 bases, J lost 2 bases, and 13 bases lay in between. This CDR3 is 15 amino acids long. Germline V gene data show CDR1 as SGDLS and CDR2 as YYNGEE. CDR3 in DNA: TGTGCCAGCAGCGAGCCGACGGGGAACACAGATACGCAGTATTTT. It translates to CASSEPTGNTDTQYF.

In its sample, this clone was seen once. This chain links TRBV29-1 with TRBJ2-2, with D possibly matching TRBD2 (5 bases). The CDR3 sequence is 15 residues long. The germline V gene encodes CDR1 SQVTM and CDR2 ANQGSEA. V was cut by 0 bases and J by 5 bases, with 13 bases left in between. This CDR3 reads CSVEEGRESTGELFF. The CDR3 DNA sequence: TGCAGCGTTGAAGAAGGCCGGGAAAGTACCGGGGAGCTGTTTTTT.

V is TRBV4-1 and J is TRBJ2-5; 10 nucleotides agree with TRBD1. The CDR3 loop spans 16 amino acids. The trim removed 4 bases at V and 0 bases at J, leaving 5 bases unmatched. Germline V gives CDR1 MGHRA, CDR2 YSYEKL. The CDR3: CASSLRTGGYQETQYF. DNA of the CDR3: TGCGCCAGCAGCCTTCGGACAGGGGGGTACCAAGAGACCCAGTACTTC.